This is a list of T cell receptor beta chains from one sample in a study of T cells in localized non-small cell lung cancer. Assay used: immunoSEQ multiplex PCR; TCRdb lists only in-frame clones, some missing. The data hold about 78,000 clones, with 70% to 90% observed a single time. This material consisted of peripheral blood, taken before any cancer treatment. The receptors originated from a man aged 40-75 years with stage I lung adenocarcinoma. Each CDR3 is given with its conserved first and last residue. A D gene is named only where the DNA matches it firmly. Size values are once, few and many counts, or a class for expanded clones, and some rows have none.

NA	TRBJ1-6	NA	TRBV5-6	TGTGCCAGCAGCAACTACAGGGCGGCCTCTGGAGATTCACCCCTCCACTTT	CASSNYRAASGDSPLHF
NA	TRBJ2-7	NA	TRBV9	TGTGCCAGCAGCGTAGCGGGTGGAGGCCCGTATGACGAGCAGTACTTC	CASSVAGGGPYDEQYF
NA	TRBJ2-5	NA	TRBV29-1	TGCAGCGGTCATACAACTGCAGGCTCAGAGACCCAGTACTTC	CSGHTTAGSETQYF
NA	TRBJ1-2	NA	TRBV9	TGTGCCAGCAGCGTAGATGAGGGGAGCTATGGCTACACCTTC	CASSVDEGSYGYTF
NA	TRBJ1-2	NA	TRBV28	TGTGCCAGCAGTTCCCGTATACGGAGATACACCTTC	CASSSRIRRYTF
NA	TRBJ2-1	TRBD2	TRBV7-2	TGTGCCAGCAGCTTATTAGCGGGGGGATGGAATGAGCAGTTCTTC	CASSLLAGGWNEQFF
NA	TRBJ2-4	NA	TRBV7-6	TGTGCCAGCAGCTCTAGCTTCCAAAACATTCAGTACTTC	CASSSSFQNIQYF
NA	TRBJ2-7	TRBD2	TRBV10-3	TGTGCCATCAGTGATAGGGGGGGGACTAGTACCTACGAGCAGTACTTC	CAISDRGGTSTYEQYF
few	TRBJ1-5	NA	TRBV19	TGTGCCAGTAGTACCTCCCCAGATCATCAGCCCCAGCATTTT	CASSTSPDHQPQHF
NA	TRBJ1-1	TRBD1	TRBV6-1	TGTGCCAGCAGTGACCGACAGGGTGGGAGGGCTGAAGCTTTCTTT	CASSDRQGGRAEAFF
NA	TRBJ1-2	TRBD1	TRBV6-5	TGTGCCAGCAGTTACTCCGACAGGGCCTACGGCTACACCTTC	CASSYSDRAYGYTF
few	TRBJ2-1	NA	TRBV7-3	TGTGCCAGCAGCTTAACAGGGTACAATGAGCAGTTCTTC	CASSLTGYNEQFF
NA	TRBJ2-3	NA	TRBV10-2	TGCGCCAGCAGTGGGCTAGGTAGTACAGATACGCAGTATTTT	CASSGLGSTDTQYF
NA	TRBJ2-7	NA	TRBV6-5	TGTGCCAGCAGTTACCGGCACGAGCAGTACTTC	CASSYRHEQYF
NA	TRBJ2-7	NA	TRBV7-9	TGTGCCAGCAGCCGCTCTTGGGCCGAGCAGTACTTC	CASSRSWAEQYF
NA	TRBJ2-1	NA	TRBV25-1	TGTGCCAGCAGTGAATTAGCAGGCCCTGAGCAGTTCTTC	CASSELAGPEQFF
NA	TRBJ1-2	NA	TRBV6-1	TGTGCCAGCAGTTTAGAGCACTATGGCTACACCTTC	CASSLEHYGYTF
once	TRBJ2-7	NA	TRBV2	TGTGCCAGCAAGGAGGGGCAAAGGGAGCAGTACTTC	CASKEGQREQYF
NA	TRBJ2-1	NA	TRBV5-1	TGCGCCAGCAGCCCTGGGGCGGGATACAATGAGCAGTTCTTC	CASSPGAGYNEQFF
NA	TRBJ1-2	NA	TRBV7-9	TGTGCCAGCAGCTTATATGGGGGTGGCAGGGGAAGAGGAGGCTACACCTTC	CASSLYGGGRGRGGYTF
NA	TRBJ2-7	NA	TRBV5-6	TGTGCCAGCAGCTTGCCGGTTCCGGGCGGCGCCTACGAGCAGTACTTC	CASSLPVPGGAYEQYF
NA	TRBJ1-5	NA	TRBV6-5	TGTGCCAGCAGTTACTCGAGGGGCAATCAGCCCCAGCATTTT	CASSYSRGNQPQHF
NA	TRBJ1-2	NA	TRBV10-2	TGCGCCAGCAGTGCGGGGGGGGGCCAGGGAGACTATGGCTACACCTTC	CASSAGGGQGDYGYTF
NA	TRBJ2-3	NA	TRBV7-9	TGTGCCAGCAGCCCTGCGGGGATAAGCACAGATACGCAGTATTTT	CASSPAGISTDTQYF
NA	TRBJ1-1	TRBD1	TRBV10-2	TGCGCCAGCAACGGACAGGGTATGGCTGAAGCTTTCTTT	CASNGQGMAEAFF
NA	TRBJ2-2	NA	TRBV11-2	TGTGCCAGCACCTCCCTGAGGGGTATCGGAGACGGGGAGCTGTTTTTT	CASTSLRGIGDGELFF
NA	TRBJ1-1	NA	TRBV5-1	TGCGCCAGCAGCTTGGGCCAGGGAGGGGTAGGCACTGAAGCTTTCTTT	CASSLGQGGVGTEAFF
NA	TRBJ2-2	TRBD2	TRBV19	TGTGCCAGTGAGACTAGCGGGAACACCGGGGAGCTGTTTTTT	CASETSGNTGELFF
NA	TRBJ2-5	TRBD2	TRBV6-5	TGTGCCAGCAGTCAGGGACTAGCGTCGAGGGAGACCCAGTACTTC	CASSQGLASRETQYF
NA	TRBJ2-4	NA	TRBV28	TGTGCCAGCAGTCCTCGGCTAGGAGCCAAAAACATTCAGTACTTC	CASSPRLGAKNIQYF
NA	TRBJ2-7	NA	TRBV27	TGTGCCAGCAGTCGCGGGACTCGTCCTTACGAGCAGTACTTC	CASSRGTRPYEQYF
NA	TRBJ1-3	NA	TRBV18	TGTGCCAGCTCACCCGCGACGGACTCCGTCTCTGGAAACACCATATATTTT	CASSPATDSVSGNTIYF
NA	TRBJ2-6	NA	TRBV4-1	TGCGCCAGCAGTAACAGGGCCGGGGCCAACGTCCTGACTTTC	CASSNRAGANVLTF
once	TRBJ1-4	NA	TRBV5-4	TGTGCCAGCAGCCCCAAATCAACTAATGAAAAACTGTTTTTT	CASSPKSTNEKLFF
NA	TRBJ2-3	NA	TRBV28	TGTGCCAGCAGTCTGGATCTAGCCACAGATACGCAGTATTTT	CASSLDLATDTQYF
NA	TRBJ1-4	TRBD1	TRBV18	TGTGCCAGCTCACCCCGGACAGGTGCGAATGAAAAACTGTTTTTT	CASSPRTGANEKLFF
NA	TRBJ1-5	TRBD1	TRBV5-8	TGTGCCAGCAGCTTGGCAGGGGGTGGTCAGCCCCAGCATTTT	CASSLAGGGQPQHF
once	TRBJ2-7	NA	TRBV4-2	TGTGCCAGCAGCCCCTTAGCGGTCCCCTACGAGCAGTACTTC	CASSPLAVPYEQYF
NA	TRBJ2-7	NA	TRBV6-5	TGTGCCAGCAGGTCTACCGGGACTGCCAACGAGCAGTACTTC	CASRSTGTANEQYF
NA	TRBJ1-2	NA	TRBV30	TGTGCCTTAGGACAGACAAATGTCTTCTATGGCTACACCTTC	CALGQTNVFYGYTF
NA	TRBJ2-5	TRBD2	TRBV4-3	TGCGCCAGCAGCCTAAGGGGAGCGGGGGAGACCCAGTACTTC	CASSLRGAGETQYF